This is a list of T cell receptor beta chains from one sample in a study of glioma-infiltrating T cells after dendritic cell vaccination. The data were produced by immunoSEQ multiplex PCR, yet TCRdb's version contains in-frame clones alone and is incomplete. Here the sample spans 75,000 to 100,000 clones, 70% to 80% being singletons. This material consisted of blood, taken before dendritic cell vaccination. The source of these receptors is a human donor with glioblastoma. Each CDR3 is given with its conserved first and last residue. D genes are given only for firm matches. A clone size is listed for some rows: how often the clone was seen (once, few, many), or a class if it is expanded.

-,-,TRBV30,TRBJ2-7,TGTGCCTGGAGTGTAAACAACGAGCAGTACTTC,CAWSVNNEQYF
-,-,TRBV11-2,TRBJ1-2,TGTGCCAGCAGCTTAGATCGCCACAGTGGCTATGGCTACACCTTC,CASSLDRHSGYGYTF
-,-,TRBV6-6,TRBJ2-3,TGTGCCAGCAGGCCTCAGGGGACCCTCACAGATACGCAGTATTTT,CASRPQGTLTDTQYF
-,-,TRBV18,TRBJ1-2,TGTGCCAGCTCACCAGATTCGAGCTATGGCTACACCTTC,CASSPDSSYGYTF
-,-,TRBV30,TRBJ1-1,TGTGCCTGGAGGCCGGTGGAGGGGTGGGGAACTGAAGCTTTCTTT,CAWRPVEGWGTEAFF
-,-,TRBV11-2,TRBJ2-7,TGTGCCAGCAGCTTAGATCTCCCGGGGGATGTGCAGTACTTC,CASSLDLPGDVQYF
-,-,TRBV4-2,TRBJ1-1,TGTGCCAGCAGCCAAGATCCGGCATCGACTACGGCTTTCTTT,CASSQDPASTTAFF
TRBD1,-,TRBV9,TRBJ2-2,TGTGCCAGCAGCGTACTGGGACAGGGGAGAACCGGGGAGCTGTTTTTT,CASSVLGQGRTGELFF
-,-,TRBV7-8,TRBJ2-5,TGTGCCAGCAGCTTAGAAAGGGCAGATACCTGGGAGGAGACCCAGTACTTC,CASSLERADTWEETQYF
TRBD2,-,TRBV19,TRBJ2-1,TGTGCCAGTAGGAGAGGGACTACCTCTACCCTACACTCCTACAATGAGCAGTTCTTC,CASRRGTTSTLHSYNEQFF
-,-,TRBV4-1,TRBJ2-3,TGCGCCAGCAGCCGGGGAGCGGGCACAGATACGCAGTATTTT,CASSRGAGTDTQYF
TRBD1,-,TRBV28,TRBJ2-7,TGTGCCAGCAGCCGGGACAGGTCTGAAGAGCAGTACTTC,CASSRDRSEEQYF
-,-,TRBV2,TRBJ1-1,TGTGCCAGCAGTGAGGGGACTCACACTGAAGCTTTCTTT,CASSEGTHTEAFF
-,-,TRBV29-1,TRBJ1-2,TGCAGCGTTGCATGGTCGGCGGTATCTGGCTACACCTTC,CSVAWSAVSGYTF
TRBD2,-,TRBV10-3,TRBJ2-1,TGTGCCATCAGTGAGTCGACTCGGCTAGCGGGAGGGCCATGGTCCTACAATGAGCAGTTCTTC,CAISESTRLAGGPWSYNEQFF
TRBD1,-,TRBV5-4,TRBJ2-7,TGTGCCAGCAGCCCGGGGACAGGGCGGGCGGTGGGGTTATACGAGCAGTACTTC,CASSPGTGRAVGLYEQYF
TRBD2,once,TRBV28,TRBJ2-7,TGTGCCAGCAGCCTAACCAGGGACTACCTAACCTACGAGCAGTACTTC,CASSLTRDYLTYEQYF
TRBD1,-,TRBV2,TRBJ1-2,TGTGCCAGCAGTCCGACAGGGGGCGGGAGTGGCTACACCTTC,CASSPTGGGSGYTF
-,-,TRBV15,TRBJ1-6,TGTGCCACCAGCAGAGAATCAGGTTCACCCCTCCACTTT,CATSRESGSPLHF
-,-,TRBV4-2,TRBJ2-1,TGTGCCAGCAGCCAAGATTGGACGCGGGTCAATGAGCAGTTCTTC,CASSQDWTRVNEQFF
TRBD2,-,TRBV7-3,TRBJ2-5,TGTGCCAGCAGCTTAAGTGGGGGGAGGGGCCAAGAGACCCAGTACTTC,CASSLSGGRGQETQYF
-,-,TRBV5-5,TRBJ2-7,TGTGCCAGCAGCTTGGAGGACATCAGCGAGCAGTACTTC,CASSLEDISEQYF
-,-,TRBV9,TRBJ2-7,TGTGCCAGCAGCGTAGGGGAGAGCTCCTACGAGCAGTACTTC,CASSVGESSYEQYF
TRBD1,many,TRBV2,TRBJ1-6,TGTGCCAGCAGTTCACAGGGGGCCGGGAATTCACCCCTCCACTTT,CASSSQGAGNSPLHF
TRBD1,-,TRBV7-9,TRBJ2-7,TGTGCCAGCAGCTTCTGGACAGGGGCTAACGAGCAGTACTTC,CASSFWTGANEQYF
-,-,TRBV5-1,TRBJ1-1,TGCGCCAGCAGCTTTGGCATAGGCGGGAAGAACACTGAAGCTTTCTTT,CASSFGIGGKNTEAFF
-,-,TRBV28,TRBJ1-2,TGTGCCAGCACCTCAGGGGTATATGGCTACACCTTC,CASTSGVYGYTF
TRBD1,-,TRBV6-6,TRBJ1-3,TGTGCCAGCAGCCTCCCGCCTGGACAGGCAGGAAACACCATATATTTT,CASSLPPGQAGNTIYF
TRBD2,-,TRBV15,TRBJ2-1,TGTGCCACCAGCCCGGGGACTAGCGGGGGGCAAGAGGAGTTCTTC,CATSPGTSGGQEEFF
-,-,TRBV5-1,TRBJ2-6,TGCGCCAGCAGCTTACAGGGCGACTCTGGGGCCAACGTCCTGACTTTC,CASSLQGDSGANVLTF
-,-,TRBV18,TRBJ1-2,TGTGCCAGCTCAGGGCTAGCCAGGGGAGAATCTGGCTACACCTTC,CASSGLARGESGYTF
TRBD2,-,TRBV28,TRBJ2-1,TGTGCCAGCGGTAGCGGGCTGCCTTACAATGAGCAGTTCTTC,CASGSGLPYNEQFF
-,few,TRBV4-2,TRBJ1-4,TGTGCCAGCAGTTCCGAACCAGGGGCAACTAATGAAAAACTGTTTTTT,CASSSEPGATNEKLFF
-,once,TRBV29-1,TRBJ1-2,TGCAGCGTTCGAGGGGGTAGGGGTGGCTACACCTTC,CSVRGGRGGYTF
-,-,TRBV7-8,TRBJ2-7,TGTGCCAGCAGCTTAAACACAGAGAGCTCCTACGAGCAGTACTTC,CASSLNTESSYEQYF
TRBD1,-,TRBV5-1,TRBJ1-1,TGCGCCAGCAGCTCCCGTCAGGGGGGCATGAACACTGAAGCTTTCTTT,CASSSRQGGMNTEAFF
-,-,TRBV5-4,TRBJ2-1,TGTGCCAGCAGCCCGGGACTCACCTCCTACAATGAGCAGTTCTTC,CASSPGLTSYNEQFF
-,-,TRBV15,TRBJ2-7,TGTGCCACCAGCAGAGATTTAATTCACTCTGCCTACGAGCAGTACTTC,CATSRDLIHSAYEQYF
-,-,TRBV4-1,TRBJ1-1,TGCGCCAGCAGCCAACCCCAGATGGGGCTCCGGGAAGCTTTCTTT,CASSQPQMGLREAFF
-,-,TRBV10-1,TRBJ2-4,TGCGCCACCAGCGCGGGAACCAAAAACATTCAGTACTTC,CATSAGTKNIQYF
TRBD1,-,TRBV29-1,TRBJ1-1,TGCAGCGTTGCCCAGGGGGGAGAGTACACTGAAGCTTTCTTT,CSVAQGGEYTEAFF
TRBD1,-,TRBV18,TRBJ1-1,TGTGCCAGCTCACCCGGGACAGGGATAAACTTGGACACTGAAGCTTTCTTT,CASSPGTGINLDTEAFF
TRBD1,-,TRBV19,TRBJ1-5,TGTGCCAGTAGTCTTTCGACAGGGGGCAAAAATCAGCCCCAGCATTTT,CASSLSTGGKNQPQHF
-,-,TRBV5-5,TRBJ1-2,TGTGCCAGCAGCGGTCCAGATGGCTACACCTTC,CASSGPDGYTF
-,-,TRBV28,TRBJ1-1,TGTGCCAGCAGTTTAGCCAGGGCCATGAACACTGAAGCTTTCTTT,CASSLARAMNTEAFF
TRBD2,-,TRBV6-5,TRBJ2-7,TGTGCCAGCACGCAACTAGCGGGGGGCGGGGAGCAGTACTTC,CASTQLAGGGEQYF
TRBD1,-,TRBV6-5,TRBJ2-1,TGTGCCAGCAGTTACGGTACAGGGACAGGCAATGAGCAGTTCTTC,CASSYGTGTGNEQFF
TRBD1,-,TRBV29-1,TRBJ1-2,TGCAGCGTCAATCAACGCGGGACAGGAGGCTATGGCTACACCTTC,CSVNQRGTGGYGYTF
TRBD1,-,TRBV30,TRBJ2-5,TGTGCCTGGAGTGAGGGGGCGCTACAAGAGACCCAGTACTTC,CAWSEGALQETQYF
-,few,TRBV15,TRBJ2-4,TGTGCCACCAGCAGAGATCGAGGTGCAGCCAAAAACATTCAGTACTTC,CATSRDRGAAKNIQYF
-,-,TRBV23-1,TRBJ1-2,TGCGCCAGCACTATATCAAGGGGGAATAGCTATGGCTACACCTTC,CASTISRGNSYGYTF
-,few,TRBV5-1,TRBJ2-1,TGCGCCAGCGGTCATAGCATGTCCTACAATGAGCAGTTCTTC,CASGHSMSYNEQFF
TRBD2,-,TRBV9,TRBJ2-3,TGTGCCAGCAGCGTAGCCGGGGGGGCTAGCACAGATACGCAGTATTTT,CASSVAGGASTDTQYF
-,-,TRBV29-1,TRBJ2-2,TGCAGCGTTGCGACAAACAGGGCGAACACCGGGGAGCTGTTTTTT,CSVATNRANTGELFF